The 4 T cell receptor beta chains listed next were all sequenced from one sample in a study of T cells in Graves' hyperthyroidism and ophthalmopathy. Regions amplified from RNA transcripts were the TCR beta CDR3 regions. First-round RT-PCR of the TCR CDR3 relied on the HTBI primer set. Each CDR3 protein is one row after TCRdb ran MiXCR on the multiplex PCR reads. The sample comprises 500,000 to 800,000 distinct CDR3 sequences, just under 45% of which are singletons, and roughly 7.2% rests with the top ten. Sequencing was done on a sample of peripheral blood or thyroid tissue (not recorded which). The receptors come from an adult man with Graves' disease, either hyperthyroidism or ophthalmopathy (not recorded which).

The J gene is TRBJ1-1, the V gene TRBV12-3 or TRBV12-4; 8 nucleotides match TRBD1. CDR3 length: 14 residues. V was pared by 5 bases and J by 3 bases, with 5 bases of the junction left unmatched. The CDR3 DNA reads TGTGCCAGCAGTGCGACAGGGGCTGACACTGAAGCTTTCTTT. Encoded protein: CASSATGADTEAFF.

This sequence joins TRBV25-1 and TRBJ2-6; D is undetermined. This CDR3 is built from 14 residues. Looked up from germline, CDR1 is MGHDK and CDR2 is SYGVNS. The CDR3 nucleotides are TGTGCTAGAGAGGCGCTCTCTGGGGCCAACGTCCTGACTTTC. Residues: CAREALSGANVLTF.

The V and J genes are TRBV6-6 and TRBJ1-3; the D is unclear. CDR3 length: 14 amino acids. Germline loops: CDR1 MNHNY, CDR2 SVGAGI (reference sequence). Trimming stripped 5 bases from V and 2 bases from J, with 10 bases between. For the CDR3, the DNA is TGTGCCAGCAGTGTGGGGTCCGCTGGAAACACCATATATTTT. Its translation: CASSVGSAGNTIYF.

The chain combines TRBV5-5 with TRBJ1-2, with D possibly TRBD1 on 5 matching bases. Germline V gene sequence: CDR1 SGHKS, CDR2 YYEKEE (reference sequence). V gave up 0 bases and J gave up 0 bases, with 9 bases separating them. The CDR3 runs to 15 residues. The CDR3 region has the DNA TGTGCCAGCAGCTTGGGACAGACGACTAACTATGGCTACACCTTC. Amino acid sequence: CASSLGQTTNYGYTF.